A selection of T cell receptor beta chains follows, all from one sample in a study of beta chain features in type 1 diabetes. Clones were sequenced by immunoSEQ multiplex PCR, and TCRdb holds only the in-frame ones, with some missing. The sample includes about 240,000 clones, about 26% of them seen just once. Sample: central memory CD4+ T cells from blood. The origin of the receptors is a man in his thirties or forties in good health. Both conserved end residues are part of each CDR3. The D gene is left open where the match is weak. A row's size may be missing; if present it is once, few, many or a size class.

d_call,j_call,v_call,clone_size,cdr3_nt,cdr3_aa
.,TRBJ1-1,TRBV29-1,few,TGCAGCGTTATGGGTCCACGAGAGAACACTGAAGCTTTCTTT,CSVMGPRENTEAFF
.,TRBJ2-6,TRBV18,.,TGTGCCAGCTCACAAACCGAAACAGGCGCCAACGTCCTGACTTTC,CASSQTETGANVLTF
TRBD1,TRBJ2-5,TRBV30,.,TGTGCCTGGAGTTTAGACAGGGGGAGGCAAGAGACCCAGTACTTC,CAWSLDRGRQETQYF
TRBD2,TRBJ2-1,TRBV10-3,few,TGTGCCATCAGGGGGACTAGCGTAGACAATGAGCAGTTCTTC,CAIRGTSVDNEQFF
.,TRBJ2-1,TRBV4-3,.,TGCGCCAGCAGCCAAGATCGGTTTCTCGGCAGCGAGCAGTTCTTC,CASSQDRFLGSEQFF
.,TRBJ2-5,TRBV23-1,many,TGCGCCAGCAGGCCCAGCTTGGAGACCCAGTACTTC,CASRPSLETQYF
.,TRBJ1-5,TRBV30,.,TGTGCCTGGACCCTAGGAGGGCACAATCAGCCCCAGCATTTT,CAWTLGGHNQPQHF
.,TRBJ2-1,TRBV5-1,.,TGCGCCAGCAGCATACAGGAAAATGAGCAGTTCTTC,CASSIQENEQFF
.,TRBJ2-1,TRBV5-1,few,TGCGCCAGCTTCCAGGGGGACTACAACGAGCAGTTCTTC,CASFQGDYNEQFF
.,TRBJ1-2,TRBV28,.,TGTGCCAGCAGTTTCAGGACCCAGACTGGCGGCTACACCTTC,CASSFRTQTGGYTF
.,TRBJ1-1,TRBV7-9,.,TGTGCCAGCAGTCTTATGAACACTGAAGCTTTCTTT,CASSLMNTEAFF
.,TRBJ1-5,TRBV28,.,TGTGCCAGCAGTGCAAGCTACGAAGGGGAGCCCCAGCATTTT,CASSASYEGEPQHF
TRBD2,TRBJ2-3,TRBV5-4,.,TGTGCCAGCAGACCTCCCGGGACTAGCGGCACAGATACGCAGTATTTT,CASRPPGTSGTDTQYF
.,TRBJ2-5,TRBV11-1,few,TGTGCCAGCCGGACTACCCGGGAGGAGACCCAGTACTTC,CASRTTREETQYF
.,TRBJ2-7,TRBV11-2,few,TGTGCCAGCAGCTCCGGGTACTACGAGCAGTACTTC,CASSSGYYEQYF
.,TRBJ2-7,TRBV9,few,TGTGCCAGCAGCGTAGGTGTAGCGAGATACGAGCAGTACTTC,CASSVGVARYEQYF
.,TRBJ2-7,TRBV27,few,TGTGCCAGCAGGCGGGAGCAGTACTTC,CASRREQYF
.,TRBJ1-2,TRBV28,few,TGTGCCAGTAGACAGACTTCCTATGGCTACACCTTC,CASRQTSYGYTF
.,TRBJ2-1,TRBV9,.,TGTGCCAGCAGCGTAGCTCTGGTAGGGGATGAGCAGTTCTTC,CASSVALVGDEQFF
.,TRBJ2-5,TRBV10-3,few,TGTGCCTACCGGGACTCTTTACAAGAGACCCAGTACTTC,CAYRDSLQETQYF
.,TRBJ1-3,TRBV30,.,TGTGCCTGGAGTAGGAACTCTGGAAACACCATATATTTT,CAWSRNSGNTIYF
.,TRBJ2-1,TRBV5-5,.,TGTGCCAGCAGCTCCCTTTGGGGGAACAATGAGCAGTTCTTC,CASSSLWGNNEQFF
.,TRBJ2-7,TRBV5-1,few,TGCGCCAGCAGCTTGGACGGCAGGGGAAACGAGCAGTACTTC,CASSLDGRGNEQYF
.,TRBJ1-2,TRBV19,few,TGTGCCAGTAGCACCTCGAGGATCGACTATGGCTACACCTTC,CASSTSRIDYGYTF
TRBD1,TRBJ2-7,TRBV4-3,few,TGCGCCAGCAGCCAGGCTAGACAGGGCTACGAGCAGTACTTC,CASSQARQGYEQYF
.,TRBJ1-4,TRBV12-5,once,TGTGCTAGTGGTTTGGTAGGGTTGGGCAGGGCTAAACTGTTTTTT,CASGLVGLGRAKLFF
.,TRBJ2-1,TRBV7-2,once,TGTGCCAGCAGCTCGAGGTGGAGCTCCTACAATGAGCAGTTCTTC,CASSSRWSSYNEQFF
.,TRBJ2-1,TRBV20-1,.,TGCAGTCCTATCCTTAATGAGCAGTTCTTC,CSPILNEQFF
.,TRBJ2-5,TRBV25-1,.,TGTGCCAGCAGTGGCCCCGGACTCTGGTACCAAGAGACCCAGTACTTC,CASSGPGLWYQETQYF
.,TRBJ2-1,TRBV25-1,many,TGTGCCAGCAGTGAAATAGCAGCCCTCTCCTACAATGAGCAGTTCTTC,CASSEIAALSYNEQFF
TRBD1,TRBJ2-7,TRBV7-9,.,TGTGCCAGCAGCCGGACAGGGAGGATTTACGAGCAGTACTTC,CASSRTGRIYEQYF
.,TRBJ2-7,TRBV30,.,TGTGCCTGGAGACCACAGGGTCGCAGACGGACCTACGAGCAGTACTTC,CAWRPQGRRRTYEQYF
.,TRBJ2-7,TRBV2,few,TGTGCCAGCAGGGGTGTTCGGGACAAGGAGTACTTC,CASRGVRDKEYF
TRBD2,TRBJ2-5,TRBV2,few,TGTGCCAGCAGTGTTGCGGGAGTGGGGGAGACCCAGTACTTC,CASSVAGVGETQYF
TRBD2,TRBJ2-2,TRBV7-8,.,TGTGCCAGCAGCAGTAGCGGGGCCAGGACCGGGGAGCTGTTTTTT,CASSSSGARTGELFF
.,TRBJ2-1,TRBV5-1,few,TGCGCCAGCGCCCTCCCGAGCTCCTACAATGAGCAGTTCTTC,CASALPSSYNEQFF
.,TRBJ2-1,TRBV4-1,few,TGCGCCAGCAGCCAAGGGAGCCGCGCCAGCTCCTACAATGAGCAGTTCTTC,CASSQGSRASSYNEQFF
TRBD1,TRBJ2-5,TRBV29-1,.,TGCAGCGTAAGACAGGGTCAAGAGACCCAGTACTTC,CSVRQGQETQYF
TRBD1,TRBJ2-1,TRBV5-4,few,TGTGCCAGCGGGACAGGGCTCAATGAGCAGTTCTTC,CASGTGLNEQFF
TRBD2,TRBJ2-3,TRBV30,.,TGTGCCTGGAGTAAGGGAGGGGGCACAGATACGCAGTATTTT,CAWSKGGGTDTQYF
.,TRBJ1-1,TRBV18,.,TGTGCCAGCTCACCAAGTACAGAGAACACTGAAGCTTTCTTT,CASSPSTENTEAFF
TRBD2,TRBJ2-5,TRBV5-1,few,TGCGCCAGCAGCTTCAGCGGGGGGTCGGAGACCCAGTACTTC,CASSFSGGSETQYF
.,TRBJ2-5,TRBV6-6,.,TGTGCCTGCACACAGGGGACGCGGGGAGAGACCCAGTACTTC,CACTQGTRGETQYF
.,TRBJ1-1,TRBV15,.,TGTGCCACCAGCAGACCCGAGTCAGGGAACACTGAAGCTTTCTTT,CATSRPESGNTEAFF
.,TRBJ2-5,TRBV6-1,few,TGTGCCAGCACCACGTTAGGGCGGAATCAAGAGACCCAGTACTTC,CASTTLGRNQETQYF
TRBD2,TRBJ2-3,TRBV9,few,TGTGCCAGCAGCGTAGGCGGGAGAGTCGCAGATACGCAGTATTTT,CASSVGGRVADTQYF
.,TRBJ1-2,TRBV18,.,TGTGCCAGCTCACATAACTATGGCTACACCTTC,CASSHNYGYTF
TRBD1,TRBJ2-7,TRBV7-9,.,TGTGCCAGCAGCTCCATCGTGGGACAGGGTTTGGAGCAGTACTTC,CASSSIVGQGLEQYF
TRBD1,TRBJ2-4,TRBV5-5,.,TGTGCCAGCAGCTACAGGGGGGTCAAAAACATTCAGTACTTC,CASSYRGVKNIQYF
.,TRBJ2-3,TRBV30,many,TGTGCCTGGAGTGTAGGGGGGGATACGCAGTATTTT,CAWSVGGDTQYF
TRBD1,TRBJ1-2,TRBV9,.,TGTGCCAGCAGCCAAACTTCGACAGGGAACTATGGCTACACCTTC,CASSQTSTGNYGYTF
TRBD2,TRBJ2-3,TRBV11-2,few,TGTGCCAGCAGCTCGCTTAGCGGGGGTGGGCAGTATTTT,CASSSLSGGGQYF